This paragraph covers one TCR beta chain sequence. The germline V gene has CDR1 SEHNR and CDR2 FQNEAQ (reference sequence). Trimming cost V 2 bases and J 0 bases, with 9 bases left between them. CDR3 size: 15 residues. The record originates from a study of OX40 agonist ivuxolimab in advanced cancers. At the level of the study: Patients enrolled in dose escalation were diagnosed with hepatocellular carcinoma, melanoma, renal cell or head and neck cancer. People who had prior anti-PD-1, anti-PD-L1 or anti-CTLA-4 therapy could take part, and roughly 40% had some. Partial responses were achieved by three patients, of whom one had hepatocellular carcinoma and two had cutaneous melanoma.

Assay: immunoSEQ multiplex PCR; the TCRdb copy retains only in-frame clones and omits some. In the table there are around 70,000 clones, roughly 82% of which are singletons. This sequence originates from an adult with an advanced solid tumor such as melanoma, head and neck, liver or kidney cancer. This chain links TRBV7-9 with TRBJ2-3; D is unresolved. Sequencing used CD4+ or CD8+ T cells sorted from blood, obtained in a trial of the OX40 agonist ivuxolimab. CDR3 sequence reads: CASSLLQYSTDTQYF. CDR3 nucleotide sequence: TGTGCCAGCAGCTTACTACAGTATAGCACAGATACGCAGTATTTT.